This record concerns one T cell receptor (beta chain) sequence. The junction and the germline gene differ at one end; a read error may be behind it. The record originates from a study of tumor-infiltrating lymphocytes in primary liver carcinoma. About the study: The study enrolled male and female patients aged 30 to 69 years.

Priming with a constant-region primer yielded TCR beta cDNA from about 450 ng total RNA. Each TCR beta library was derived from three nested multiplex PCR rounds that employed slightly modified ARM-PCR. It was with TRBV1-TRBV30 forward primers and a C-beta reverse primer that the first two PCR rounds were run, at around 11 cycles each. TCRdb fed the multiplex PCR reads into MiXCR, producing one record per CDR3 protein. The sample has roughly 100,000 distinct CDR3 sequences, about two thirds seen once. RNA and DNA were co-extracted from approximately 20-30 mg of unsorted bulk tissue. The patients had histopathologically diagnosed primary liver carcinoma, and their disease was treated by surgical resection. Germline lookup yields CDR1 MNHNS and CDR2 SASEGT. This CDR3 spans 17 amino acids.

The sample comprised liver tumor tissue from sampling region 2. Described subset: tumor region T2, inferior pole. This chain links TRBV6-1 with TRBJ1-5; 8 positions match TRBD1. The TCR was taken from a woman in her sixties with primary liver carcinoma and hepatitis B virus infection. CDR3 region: CASSDRETRDRYQPQHF. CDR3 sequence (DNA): TGTGCGAGCAGTGATCGCGAGACCCGGGACAGGTATCAGCCCCAGCATTTT.